Listed below are T cell receptor beta chains from one sample, sequenced in a study of T cells in localized non-small cell lung cancer. The method was immunoSEQ multiplex PCR; TCRdb's version includes in-frame clones alone and lacks a portion of them. The table shows fewer than 15,000 clones, with about 30% occurring only once. Source: lung tumor tissue, taken before any cancer treatment. The receptors originated from a female donor at least 60 years old with stage I lung adenocarcinoma. Both conserved end residues are part of each CDR3. The D gene is left open where the match is weak. Clone size is shown for a subset of rows, as once, few, many or a class of expanded clone.

TRBJ2-7 NA TRBD1 TRBV18 TGTGCCAGCTCACCCGGGACAGTTTTCTCCTACGAGCAGTACTTC CASSPGTVFSYEQYF
TRBJ1-3 NA NA TRBV1 TGCGCCAGCAGCCAAGAGCCAGGCAATGGAAACACCATATATTTT CASSQEPGNGNTIYF
TRBJ2-2 NA NA TRBV6-8 TGTGCCAGCAGAAGGGACTTAAACACCGGGGAGCTGTTTTTT CASRRDLNTGELFF
TRBJ2-7 few NA TRBV6-8 TGTACCAGCAGTTACCTTGGCCAGGGTACGGGGGAGCAGTACTTC CTSSYLGQGTGEQYF
TRBJ2-2 medium-sized TRBD2 TRBV6-8 TGTGCCATAAAGCTAGCGGGCAACACCGGGGAGCTGTTTTTT CAIKLAGNTGELFF
TRBJ2-1 NA TRBD1 TRBV11-3 TGTGCCAGCAGCCAGACAGGGGGAGTCATCAATGAGCAGTTCTTC CASSQTGGVINEQFF
TRBJ1-3 few NA TRBV1 TGCGCCAGCAGCACGACAGGCGTCTCTGGAAACACCATATATTTT CASSTTGVSGNTIYF
TRBJ1-1 NA NA TRBV18 TGTGCCAGCGAACGGAGAAACACTGAAGCTTTCTTT CASERRNTEAFF
TRBJ2-3 few TRBD2 TRBV29-1 TGCAGCGTTGAAAACTTGCGGGAGGTGGCTACAGATACGCAGTATTTT CSVENLREVATDTQYF
TRBJ2-5 few TRBD2 TRBV11-3 TGTGCCAGCAGCCGGGGACTAGCGGGAGAGGAGACCCAGTACTTC CASSRGLAGEETQYF
TRBJ1-2 few NA TRBV30 TGTGCCTGGAGTCAGGGGAATGGCTACACCTTC CAWSQGNGYTF
TRBJ1-5 few NA TRBV6-8 TGTGCCAGCAGGGTTCGACAGGTATCTCAGCCCCAGCATTTT CASRVRQVSQPQHF
TRBJ2-3 NA NA TRBV4-1 TGCGCCAGCAGCCGAGGGCCGGAGGATACGCAGTATTTT CASSRGPEDTQYF
TRBJ1-1 NA NA TRBV18 TGTGCCAGCTCACCCGGACAGAACACTGAAGCTTTCTTT CASSPGQNTEAFF
TRBJ2-1 many TRBD2 TRBV11-3 TGTGCCAGCAGCTCGTCCGGGACTAGCCCCCTTAGCGAGCAGTTCTTC CASSSSGTSPLSEQFF
TRBJ1-6 NA TRBD1 TRBV11-3 TGTGCCAGCAGCGGAGAGGGACAGGAGGCTTATTCACCCCTCCACTTT CASSGEGQEAYSPLHF
TRBJ1-6 NA NA TRBV10-2 TGCGCCAGCAGTGATTGGGATTCACCCCTCCACTTT CASSDWDSPLHF
TRBJ2-2 NA NA TRBV25-1 TGTGCCAGCAAAATGGGACACGCCGGGGAGCTGTTTTTT CASKMGHAGELFF
TRBJ1-1 medium-sized NA TRBV6-8 TGTGCCAGCAGTTTACAGTCTCGCTTCGCTTTCTTT CASSLQSRFAFF
TRBJ2-1 NA TRBD1 TRBV30 TGTGCCTGGAGTGTACACAGGGGCTACAATGAGCAGTTCTTC CAWSVHRGYNEQFF
TRBJ1-2 NA NA TRBV30 TGTCTCACCCGGAGGGGCGCACATGGCTACACCTTC CLTRRGAHGYTF
TRBJ1-2 medium-sized TRBD1 TRBV11-3 TGTGCCAGCAGCTCGGGACAGGGAAGCTATGGCTACACCTTC CASSSGQGSYGYTF
TRBJ1-4 medium-sized TRBD1 TRBV11-3 TGTGCCAGCAGCCCCCGGACAGGGGGGACAACTAATGAAAAACTGTTTTTT CASSPRTGGTTNEKLFF
TRBJ1-2 NA NA TRBV19 TGTGCCAGTAGTATGGGTGGGACACTTTATGGCTACACCTTC CASSMGGTLYGYTF
TRBJ2-1 NA NA TRBV19 TGTGCCAGTAGAGCCAGTGGTGCGGAGCAGTTCTTC CASRASGAEQFF
TRBJ2-3 few TRBD2 TRBV6-8 TGTGCCACAGCTTATGAGGCGGGAGAGCCAGATACGCAGTATTTT CATAYEAGEPDTQYF
TRBJ2-7 few NA TRBV18 TGTGCCAGCTCGGGGGACATTTACGAGCAGTACTTC CASSGDIYEQYF
TRBJ2-5 NA NA TRBV5-1 TGCGCCAGCAGCTTCCGGGACTCCTCGTCGGCCCAGTACTTC CASSFRDSSSAQYF
TRBJ2-3 NA TRBD2 TRBV18 TGTGCCAGCTCCGACCAGACTAGCGGGATCAGTACGCAGTATTTT CASSDQTSGISTQYF
TRBJ1-4 NA NA TRBV6-8 TGTGCCAGCAGTTACGCCGGACAAGGAAATGAAAAACTGTTTTTT CASSYAGQGNEKLFF
TRBJ1-4 few NA TRBV9 TGTGCCAGCAGCCCACCAGGGAGGGAAAAACTGTTTTTT CASSPPGREKLFF
TRBJ2-5 many TRBD1 TRBV6-7 TGTGCCAGCAGCAGACCGGGACAGGGTTCGACCCAGTACTTC CASSRPGQGSTQYF
TRBJ2-2 NA NA TRBV30 TGTGCCTTCTCCTATCAGAACACCGGGGAGCTGTTTTTT CAFSYQNTGELFF
TRBJ2-1 few TRBD2 TRBV18 TGTGCCAGCTCACCACGCGGGACTAACGGGGGCAATGAGCAGTTCTTC CASSPRGTNGGNEQFF
TRBJ2-5 NA TRBD2 TRBV14 TGTGCCAGCAGCCCCATAGCGGGAGGGAAAGAGACCCAGTACTTC CASSPIAGGKETQYF
TRBJ2-6 NA NA TRBV19 TGTGCCAGTAGTATTTATGGTTCGGGGCAGGCAGGGGCCAACGTCCTGACTTTC CASSIYGSGQAGANVLTF